The TCR beta chain under discussion was sequenced for a study of blood T cells in healthy people across ages (dated by TCRdb to between 2015 and 2017). For the study in its entirety: In model experiments, template switching captured roughly one uniquely barcoded TCR beta cDNA molecule for every two T cells. Age-related changes in TCR beta repertoire diversity were measured in the study by deep sequencing normalized with unique cDNA molecular identifiers. Donors were grouped into four age groups: young (average roughly 17 years), middle-aged (39), aged (over 55) and long-lived (about 89). To avoid experimental bias, donors of different ages were spread randomly across the sequencing lanes. The study analyzed two additional independent replicas of 1 million unique cDNA reads from the same blood draw for two donors, one aged 18 to 29 and one aged 80 or older. Points the paper makes about the study in general: Donor CMV infection status was unknown, potentially confounding age-related changes in expanded clonotypes. Compared with the aged group, the long-lived group had more naive CD4+ T cells, fewer expanded clones and increased TCR diversity, a pattern suggesting age selection. Estimates of total diversity based on one million sequenced T cells were considered lower bounds and underestimates. Bulk unsorted PBMC profiling prevented conclusive comparison of naive and antigen-experienced compartments. As age increased, observed TCR beta diversity per million T cells dropped in a roughly linear way, and a significant reduction was already evident by age 40. Observed TCR beta diversity correlated strongly with the percentage of naive T cells measured by flow cytometry.

The CDR3 sequence holds 15 residues, the cysteine and phenylalanine included. CDR3 DNA is the only sequence kept; it has 45 bases, read in frame from the first base. Trimmed from V: 5 bases; trimmed from J: 11 bases; junction bases lacking a gene match: 16. The germline V gene provides CDR1 SGHTA and CDR2 FQGTGA. A note on this clonotype: Its antigen remains unidentified. A read error may explain this, as a much larger clone is one base away.

The library was prepared using 5' RACE. TCRdb shows the sequencer as Illumina HiSeq 2500. The second PCR ran for about 6 to 12 cycles and used a J-beta primer mix along with a sample-barcoded 5' primer. A template-switch 5' adaptor carrying 12 random nucleotides introduced a unique molecular identifier onto each TCR beta cDNA molecule. Each sample yielded at least 3 million CDR3-containing paired-end reads. All of the RNA was converted into first-strand cDNA using the Mint cDNA synthesis kit, with a TRBC-specific oligonucleotide serving as the primer. After uracil-DNA glycosylase treatment, a first 18-cycle PCR used universal primers M1SS and BC2_uni_R on all cDNA. As for the authors' bioinformatics: Each sample was normalized by randomly selecting 1 million high-quality reads, each carrying a distinct molecular identifier. Reads with shared molecular identifiers were discarded instead of being binned into consensus sequences. MiTCR, with a Q25 quality threshold and the strictest error-elimination algorithm, was used for CDR3 identification, clonotype clustering and error correction. A nonparametric unseen species model with Euler transformation was used to estimate lower-bound total TCR beta diversity. TCRdb trimmed public reads at Q25 via fastp, called clones via MiXCR and kept in-frame beta chains. Entries that share a CDR3 protein sequence are merged under the most common genes and DNA. None of the V and J calls come from the authors' own analysis; TCRdb made them. The sample table shows 710,000 or so distinct CDR3 sequences, and approximately 29% are seen once. Of the sample, about 16% falls within the top ten clones.

Systemically healthy Caucasian individuals from Russia, some 36 in total and aged about 6 to 95 years, were included as donors. Around 9.8 milliliters of peripheral blood were collected from each donor into EDTA-treated Vacutainer tubes. Ficoll-Paque density-gradient centrifugation was used to isolate PBMCs, with at least 7 million obtained per sample. Total RNA, at least 6 micrograms per sample, was extracted from PBMCs with Trizol reagent. The percentages of naive CD45RAhigh/CD27high T cells were determined by flow cytometry on a PBMC aliquot from every donor. The receptor comes from a woman older than 75 in good health. Donor details come from another sample of the same person, matched by shared clones. The sequencing sample was made of blood. The chain is made from TRBV7-3 and TRBJ2-5; 8 central bases correspond to TRBD2. The nucleotides read TGTGCCAGCAGCCCGGGGAGAGCGGGGGCTCGGGAGCAGTACTTC. Translated, it reads CASSPGRAGAREQYF.